This TCR beta chain came from a study of beta chain features in type 1 diabetes. Each population that was sorted was more than 98% pure. Germline V gene sequence: CDR1 MNHNY, CDR2 SVGAGI (reference sequence). V trimming: 5 bases; J trimming: 4 bases; junction bases outside the gene matches: 5. The CDR3 spans 14 residues. This clone was detected a few times. Every isolated RNA sample was fully reverse transcribed, so sequencing captured expressed TCRB transcripts. Profiled with immunoSEQ multiplex PCR; TCRdb holds only in-frame clones, not every one. The table lists some 270,000 clones, over 12% of them singletons.

V and J are TRBV6-6 and TRBJ1-2; TRBD1 agrees at 9 bases. The receptor was isolated from a woman in her thirties or forties in good health. The material sequenced was naive CD4+ T cells from blood. CDR3 nucleotide sequence: TGTGCCAGCAGTAAGGGGACAGGGAGCTATGGCTACACCTTC. Translating gives CASSKGTGSYGYTF.